This TCR beta chain stems from a study of response to subunit inactivated influenza vaccine. This clonotype was observed a few times. Its antigen is unknown. The study's findings and limits: Authors suggested few new T cells are recruited by each seasonal influenza vaccination.

TCRdb re-called the RT-PCR reads with MiXCR, one entry per CDR3 protein. The top ten hold about an eighth of the sample, which has under 550,000 distinct CDR3 sequences, around 7.7% seen once. This TCR was recovered from a man aged 50 to 69 who received an inactivated influenza vaccine. Source: PBMCs from blood, taken less than 30 months after vaccination.

The CDR3 spells CASSPGWRDTQYF. DNA of the CDR3: TGTGCCAGCAGTCCGGGATGGAGAGATACGCAGTATTTT. This chain links TRBV27 with TRBJ2-3; maybe TRBD2 (5 bases). V shed 5 bases and J shed 5 bases, with 11 bases lying between them. Germline CDR1 and CDR2: MNHEY and SMNVEV (reference sequence). This CDR3 is built from 13 residues.